The 10 T cell receptor beta chains listed next were all sequenced from one sample in a study of shared clonotypes between healthy human individuals. TCRdb's table, derived via immunoSEQ multiplex PCR, lists solely in-frame clones and lacks some. This sample has 950,000 to 1,200,000 clones; around 77% occur once, and the top ten carry 0.89%. Input material: memory CD4+ T cells from PBMCs. Documented subset: CD45RA-negative fraction. The receptors stem from a man between 18 and 29 years old in good health. Some clones in this sample may be carry-over from other donors' samples.

This chain connects TRBV2 to TRBJ1-1; 7 nucleotides agree with TRBD1. Germline CDR1 is SNHLY and CDR2 is FYNNEI. There are 14 residues in the CDR3. With 6 bases clipped from V and 7 bases from J, the junction kept 11 bases outside the gene matches. CDR3: CASRTFKGAGEAFF. CDR3 coding DNA: TGTGCCAGCAGAACTTTCAAGGGGGCGGGTGAAGCTTTCTTT. The variable domain in full, with the rest retrieved from reference TRBV2 and TRBJ1-1, is EPEVTQTPSHQVTQMGQEVILRCVPISNHLYFYWYRQILGQKVEFLVSFYNNEISEKSEIFDDQFSVERPDGSNFTLKIRSTKLEDSAMYFCASRTFKGAGEAFFGQGTRLTVV.

The gene calls are TRBV2 and TRBJ2-1; D remains ambiguous. The CDR3 covers 11 residues. The V end was cut by 6 bases, the J end by 8 bases, with 8 bases between. The germline CDR1 and CDR2 sequences are SNHLY and FYNNEI. CDR3 nucleotide sequence: TGTGCCAGCAGCCTTTATTATGAGCAGTTCTTC. Its translation is CASSLYYEQFF.

The chain joins TRBV29-1 to TRBJ1-5, with D hard to call. This CDR3 has 14 residues. Germline V gives CDR1 SQVTM, CDR2 ANQGSEA. The CDR3 is CRVHNRGSNQPQHF. DNA of the CDR3: TGCAGAGTGCATAACAGAGGAAGCAATCAGCCCCAGCATTTT.

The table lists this clone with a few counts. The chain has TRBV6-1 and TRBJ1-1; D gene ambiguous. Trimming removed 6 bases from V and 11 bases from J, with 19 bases in between. CDR1 and CDR2 from the germline V gene are MNHNS and SASEGT. This CDR3 comprises 13 residues. The CDR3 DNA reads as TGTGCCAGCAGCCCATCGGGTAGGACTTGGGCTTTCTTT. Amino acid sequence: CASSPSGRTWAFF.

This chain joins TRBV28 and TRBJ1-5, with a possible D match to TRBD1 (5 bases). Germline CDR1 is MDHEN and CDR2 is SYDVKM. This CDR3 has 12 residues. Trimming took off 7 bases at V and 8 bases at J, with 12 bases between the two ends. CDR3 amino acids: CASTSLGEPQHF. For the CDR3, the DNA is TGTGCCAGCACCTCCTTGGGGGAGCCCCAGCATTTT. Using reference TRBV28 and TRBJ1-5 for the parts outside the CDR3, the full variable domain is DVKVTQSSRYLVKRTGEKVFLECVQDMDHENMFWYRQDPGLGLRLIYFSYDVKMKEKGDIPEGYSVSREKKERFSLILESASTNQTSMYLCASTSLGEPQHFGDGTRLSIL.

The genes are TRBV5-6 and TRBJ1-1, with a tentative D call TRBD1 (6 bases). Trimming pared 4 bases from V and 1 base from J, leaving 14 bases between. The length of the CDR3 is 15 residues. Germline V gene data show CDR1 as SGHDT and CDR2 as YYEEEE. The chain's CDR3 is CASSPRGARNTEAFF. The CDR3 DNA is TGTGCCAGCAGCCCACGGGGGGCCAGGAACACTGAAGCTTTCTTT.

V is TRBV30 and J is TRBJ1-4; 8 bases align to TRBD1. Germline trimming cut 0 bases from V and 7 bases from J; bases unmatched to any gene: 4. CDR1 is GTSNPN, CDR2 SVGIG, per germline (reference sequence). The CDR3 has 14 residues. The CDR3 region has the DNA TGTGCCTGGAGTGTTGGACAGGGTCTTGAAAAACTGTTTTTT. Amino acids: CAWSVGQGLEKLFF.

In this sample, this clone turned up once. This sequence joins TRBV11-2 and TRBJ2-7, with a tentative D call TRBD2 (7 bases). CDR1 and CDR2 from the germline V gene are SGHAT and FQNNGV. The CDR3 is made up of 15 amino acids. V dropped 7 bases and J dropped 0 bases, with 16 bases sitting between them. CDR3 amino acids: CASTRGGGASYEQYF. CDR3 sequence (DNA): TGTGCCAGCACCCGCGGGGGCGGGGCCTCCTACGAGCAGTACTTC.

The V gene is TRBV6-5, the J gene TRBJ1-4; D unresolved. Germline loops: CDR1 MNHEY, CDR2 SVGAGI. The CDR3 runs 15 residues. V shed 0 bases and J shed 4 bases, with 9 bases lying between them. The CDR3 DNA reads as TGTGCCAGCAGTTACTCCGACAAGCTTAATGAAAAACTGTTTTTT. This codes for CASSYSDKLNEKLFF.

V gene TRBV28 combines with J gene TRBJ1-2, with D unclear. Per the germline V gene, CDR1 is MDHEN and CDR2 is SYDVKM. CDR3 size: 12 residues. Deletions cut 6 bases from V and 3 bases from J, with 8 bases between. The chain's CDR3 is CASRPGHYGYTF. The CDR3 bases are TGTGCCAGCAGACCGGGCCACTATGGCTACACCTTC.